Presented here are 31 T cell receptor beta chains from one specimen sequenced in a study of regulatory T cells in long-lasting Graves disease. The authors built TCR beta libraries using iRepertoire HTBI primers and Arm-PCR of CDR3 regions. TCRdb passed the multiplex PCR reads through MiXCR, listing each CDR3 protein once. The sample lists more than 450,000 distinct CDR3 sequences, approximately 12% occurring once. Time point here: newly diagnosed GD, antithyroid drugs for less than 3 months. Construction of the TCR library relied on RNA isolated from PBMCs. The same sample was also studied in work on T cells in Graves' hyperthyroidism and ophthalmopathy.

The sample consisted of peripheral blood mononuclear cells (PBMCs), taken at new diagnosis, from a patient treated with antithyroid drugs. All receptors derive from a woman in her thirties with Graves disease.

The rearrangement uses TRBV28 and TRBJ1-1; TRBD1 might be the D (5 bases). Deletions cut 11 bases from V and 6 bases from J, with 13 bases between. Looked up from germline, CDR1 is MDHEN and CDR2 is SYDVKM. There are 11 residues in the CDR3. CDR3 loop: CALGQGAEAFF. The CDR3 nucleotides read TGTGCCTTAGGCCAGGGAGCTGAAGCTTTCTTT.

The sample holds many counts of this clonotype. This sequence joins TRBV2 and TRBJ1-1; a possible D gene is TRBD1 (6 bases). This CDR3 has 13 amino acids. Germline values: CDR1 SNHLY, CDR2 FYNNEI. Trimming took off 6 bases at V and 4 bases at J, with 12 bases between the two ends. CDR3 in DNA: TGTGCCAGCAGGGCCAACAGGGCCACTGAAGCTTTCTTT. Protein: CASRANRATEAFF.

Details on this clonotype: Relative to the germline gene, one junction end is altered; a read error may explain this. The chain is built from TRBV5-4 and TRBJ2-3; possibly TRBD1 for D (5 bases). The CDR3 totals 14 residues. In germline, CDR1 is SGHNT, CDR2 YYREEE (reference sequence). CDR3: CASSWTQSTGTQYF. In DNA, the CDR3 is TGTGCCAGCAGCTGGACGCAGAGCACAGGTACGCAGTATTTT. Supplemented by reference TRBV5-4 and TRBJ2-3, the full variable domain reads ETGVTQSPTHLIKTRGQQVTLRCSSQSGHNTVSWYQQALGQGPQFIFQYYREEENGRGNFPPRFSGLQFPNYSSELNVNALELDDSALYLCASSWTQSTGTQYFGPGTRLTVL.

This clonotype has a count of ten or more. The V call is TRBV12-3 or TRBV12-4, the J call TRBJ1-4, with 8 bases fitting TRBD1. Trimming cost V 8 bases and J 5 bases; bases outside gene matches: 1. The CDR3 extends over 12 amino acids. CDR3 protein: CASGQGNEKLFF. CDR3 nucleotide sequence: TGTGCCAGCGGACAGGGAAATGAAAAACTGTTTTTT.

This clonotype was picked up a small number of times. The V gene is TRBV5-1, the J gene TRBJ1-1, with D possibly matching TRBD1 (5 bases). This CDR3 spans 13 amino acids. V was trimmed by 4 bases and J by 8 bases, leaving 15 bases between them. CDR1 is SGHRS and CDR2 is YFSETQ in the germline V gene. The CDR3 protein is CASSEGRPLEAFF. As DNA, the CDR3 is TGCGCCAGCAGCGAGGGACGGCCTCTGGAAGCTTTCTTT.

Worth noting for this clonotype: This may be a read error: a much more frequent sequence differs by one nucleotide. The V call is TRBV19, the J call TRBJ1-3, with unresolved D. Germline-derived CDR1 and CDR2 are LNHDA and SQIVND (reference sequence). The CDR3 covers 15 residues. As DNA, the CDR3 is TGTGCCAGTAGTACCGTTGACAACTCTGGAAACATCATATATTTT. Residues: CASSTVDNSGNIIYF.

This clonotype was picked up many times. The genes are TRBV20-1 and TRBJ2-3; no firm D call. Germline lookup yields CDR1 DFQATT and CDR2 SNEGSKA (reference sequence). This CDR3 region has 10 residues. The V and J ends lost 6 bases and 8 bases respectively, with 9 bases between them. The CDR3 reads CSALLTTQYF. CDR3 bases: TGCAGTGCACTTCTGACTACGCAGTATTTT.

This clonotype was observed many times. The chain is built from TRBV27 and TRBJ2-5; D possibly corresponds to TRBD2 (5 bases). This CDR3 spans 14 amino acids. The germline V gene encodes CDR1 MNHEY and CDR2 SMNVEV (reference sequence). Trimming took 5 bases from V and 5 from J, leaving 15 bases between them. In DNA form, the CDR3 reads TGTGCCAGCAGTCCAACTACTAGTAGGGAGACCCAGTACTTC. Translating gives CASSPTTSRETQYF.

This clonotype was detected many times. The V call is TRBV11-3, the J call TRBJ2-1; 8 bases line up with TRBD1. Losses at the gene ends were 5 bases for V and 4 bases for J; bases not matched to a gene: 7. Germline assignment: CDR1 SGHNT and CDR2 YENEEA. This CDR3 is 15 amino acids long. This CDR3 is CASSHGDRTYNEQFF. The CDR3 region has the DNA TGTGCCAGCAGCCACGGGGACAGGACTTACAATGAGCAGTTCTTC.

This clonotype was counted at least ten times. J is TRBJ2-1 and V is TRBV5-1; D not certain. With 3 bases removed from V and 7 bases from J, the gap between germline ends came to 20 bases. The CDR3 consists of 16 residues. Germline V gene lookup returns CDR1 SGHRS and CDR2 YFSETQ. CDR3 nucleotides: TGCGCCAGCAGCTATAGAGCTAGTACCCTGAGGAATGAGCAGTTCTTC. It encodes CASSYRASTLRNEQFF.

This clonotype has at least ten counts. The CDR3, as DNA: TGTGCCAGCATAGTCCAGCCAGAAGGAGAACTGTTTTTT. It codes for CASIVQPEGELFF. The V call is TRBV2, the J call TRBJ1-4; no clear D. With 7 bases removed from V and 12 bases from J, the gap between germline ends came to 18 bases. This CDR3 has 13 residues. Germline loops: CDR1 SNHLY, CDR2 FYNNEI.

The chain uses TRBV20-1 and TRBJ2-7; D ambiguous. V lost 3 bases to trimming and J lost 1 base, with 13 bases between them. The germline gives CDR1 DFQATT, CDR2 SNEGSKA (reference sequence). This CDR3 spans 14 amino acids. This CDR3 reads CSASLWTNSYEQYF. The CDR3 nucleotides are TGCAGTGCTAGCTTATGGACGAATTCCTACGAGCAGTACTTC.

This clonotype was seen many times. The V gene is TRBV2, the J gene TRBJ1-2, with D unresolved. The V and J ends lost 9 bases and 7 bases respectively, with 12 bases between them. Germline assignment: CDR1 SNHLY and CDR2 FYNNEI. The CDR3 has 11 amino acids. This CDR3 is CASGRGVGYTF. The CDR3 DNA reads TGTGCCAGTGGGCGAGGAGTTGGCTACACCTTC. Complete variable domain (other parts from reference TRBV2 and TRBJ1-2): EPEVTQTPSHQVTQMGQEVILRCVPISNHLYFYWYRQILGQKVEFLVSFYNNEISEKSEIFDDQFSVERPDGSNFTLKIRSTKLEDSAMYFCASGRGVGYTFGSGTRLTVV.

This clonotype was seen at least ten times. The chain employs TRBV30 and TRBJ2-1; 7 bases map to TRBD1. Trimming removed 5 bases from V and 0 bases from J; junction bases left unmatched: 4. The CDR3 is 14 amino acids. The V gene's germline CDR1 is GTSNPN and CDR2 SVGIG (reference sequence). The CDR3 DNA is TGTGCCTGGGCGACAGGGAGCTCCTACAATGAGCAGTTCTTC. Encoded protein: CAWATGSSYNEQFF.

This clonotype was picked up many times. The chain carries TRBV12-3 or TRBV12-4 and TRBJ1-1; a possible D gene is TRBD1 (5 bases). The V end was cut by 5 bases, the J end by 6 bases, with 19 bases between. The length of the CDR3 is 15 residues. The CDR3 nucleotides are TGTGCCAGCAGTAGAAGAGATGGGGGTGGACCTGAAGCTTTCTTT. It specifies CASSRRDGGGPEAFF.

This clonotype was observed at least ten times. The chain recombines TRBV30 with TRBJ1-1; D is ambiguous. CDR3 length: 12 amino acids. From germline, CDR1 is GTSNPN and CDR2 SVGIG (reference sequence). Trimming took 4 bases from V and 0 from J, leaving 6 bases between them. CDR3: CAWKQMNTEAFF. The CDR3 DNA is TGTGCCTGGAAGCAGATGAACACTGAAGCTTTCTTT.

This clonotype was seen more than once but under ten times. A read error may explain this, as a much larger clone is one base away. The CDR3 does not close with the conserved phenylalanine or tryptophan, likely indicating a read error. V usage is TRBV12-3 or TRBV12-4 and J usage is TRBJ2-5, with TRBD2 matching 8 bases. CDR3 length: 14 residues. V shed 11 bases and J 5 bases; nucleotides not matched to a gene: 13. The CDR3 coding sequence is TGTGCCTACTCCATGAACGCGGGGGGCGAGACCCAGTACTCC. It yields the protein CAYSMNAGGETQYS.

This clonotype was observed at least ten times. The chain recombines TRBV11-2 with TRBJ2-1, with a tentative D call TRBD1 (5 bases). Germline loops: CDR1 SGHAT, CDR2 FQNNGV. The V and J ends lost 1 base and 0 bases respectively, with 10 bases between them. The CDR3 loop spans 16 amino acids. CDR3 sequence reads: CASSLVRDDSYNEQFF. CDR3 DNA: TGTGCCAGCAGCTTAGTCAGGGATGACTCCTACAATGAGCAGTTCTTC.

This clonotype has at least ten counts. This sequence joins TRBV30 and TRBJ1-1; no clear D gene. V was trimmed by 0 bases and J by 1 base, leaving 6 bases between them. CDR3 length: 13 amino acids. CDR1 and CDR2 (germline): GTSNPN, SVGIG (reference sequence). CDR3 sequence (DNA): TGTGCCTGGAGTGTACGGGCGAACACTGAAGCTTTCTTT. Residues: CAWSVRANTEAFF. Full variable domain (missing parts from reference TRBV30 and TRBJ1-1): SQTIHQWPATLVQPVGSPLSLECTVEGTSNPNLYWYRQAAGRGLQLLFYSVGIGQISSEVPQNLSASRPQDRQFILSSKKLLLSDSGFYLCAWSVRANTEAFFGQGTRLTVV.

This clonotype was seen at least ten times. V and J are TRBV3-1 and TRBJ2-1; D call uncertain. Trimming took 0 bases from V and 4 from J, leaving 7 bases between them. The CDR3 loop spans 14 amino acids. Looked up from germline, CDR1 is LGHDT and CDR2 is YNNKEL (reference sequence). CDR3 nucleotides: TGTGCCAGCAGCCAAGATGCTAGTTACAATGAGCAGTTCTTC. Amino acid sequence: CASSQDASYNEQFF.

This clonotype was recorded many times. This chain connects TRBV7-9 to TRBJ1-1; a weak D match, TRBD1 (6 bases). Trimming took off 3 bases at V and 4 bases at J, with 9 bases between the two ends. The CDR3 covers 13 residues. Germline CDR1 and CDR2: SEHNR and FQNEAQ (reference sequence). CDR3 region: CASSFWGPTEAFF. DNA for the CDR3: TGTGCCAGCAGCTTCTGGGGGCCCACTGAAGCTTTCTTT.

This clonotype showed up just a few times. The rearrangement links TRBV12-5 to TRBJ1-2; D possibly corresponds to TRBD1 (5 bases). CDR3 length: 15 amino acids. The V gene's germline CDR1 is LGHNT and CDR2 FRNRAP. Between the trimmed V and J ends, which lost 2 bases and 1 base, there was a span of 11 bases. CDR3 residues: CASGLFPGNNYGYTF. CDR3 nucleotide sequence: TGTGCTAGTGGTTTGTTCCCAGGGAATAACTATGGCTACACCTTC.

This clonotype was seen a few times. The genes are TRBV4-1 and TRBJ2-4, with 13 bases fitting TRBD2. The CDR3 spans 18 residues. Trimming cost V 1 base and J 2 bases; bases outside gene matches: 5. Looked up from germline, CDR1 is MGHRA and CDR2 is YSYEKL. The CDR3 spells CASSQAGLAGASKNIQYF. The CDR3 nucleotides are TGCGCCAGCAGCCAAGCTGGACTAGCGGGAGCGTCCAAAAACATTCAGTACTTC.

There are many counts of this clonotype. The chain carries TRBV18 and TRBJ2-7, with D perhaps TRBD1 (5 bases). V was shortened by 5 bases and J by 1 base, with 9 bases between the two germline ends. CDR1 KGHSH and CDR2 LQKENI come from the germline V gene. The CDR3 runs to 13 residues. CDR3 bases: TGTGCCAGCTCAGAGACAGTTTCCTACGAGCAGTACTTC. Translation gives CASSETVSYEQYF.

The table lists this clonotype with a few counts. The chain joins TRBV4-3 to TRBJ2-7, with D hard to call. The CDR3 contains 14 residues. Germline CDR1 LGHNA, CDR2 YSLEER. V was cut by 0 bases and J by 6 bases, with 12 bases left in between. The CDR3 nucleotides are TGCGCCAGCAGCCAAGACCCCTCGCCGGGCGAGCAGTACTTC. This gives the protein CASSQDPSPGEQYF.

Worth noting for this clonotype: Since a far larger clone is one base different, this is likely a read error. This chain uses TRBV11-3 with TRBJ2-5, with 7 positions matching TRBD2. The CDR3 totals 14 residues. Germline CDR1 is SGHNT and CDR2 is YENEEA. The CDR3 coding sequence is TGTGCCGGCAGTGAGGCTAGCGGAGAAGAGACCCAGTACTTC. Its protein product is CAGSEASGEETQYF.

This chain uses TRBV3-1 with TRBJ2-2; 9 bases match TRBD2. The CDR3 sequence is 18 residues long. CDR1 and CDR2 from the germline V gene are LGHDT and YNNKEL (reference sequence). J lost 4 bases, V lost 4 bases, and 13 bases had no gene match. The chain's CDR3 is CASSLGTSRPRGTGELFF. The CDR3 DNA sequence: TGTGCCAGCAGCCTCGGGACTAGCCGGCCCCGGGGCACCGGGGAGCTGTTTTTT.

This clonotype was picked up many times. The genes are TRBV7-2 and TRBJ2-3, with 8 bases matching TRBD2. The CDR3 extends over 20 amino acids. V trimming: 0 bases; J trimming: 1 base; junction bases outside the gene matches: 15. From germline, CDR1 is SGHTA and CDR2 FQGNSA. The CDR3 spells CASSLAGSGSGTQGTDTQYF. CDR3 nucleotide sequence: TGTGCCAGCAGCTTAGCGGGTTCCGGTAGCGGGACCCAGGGCACAGATACGCAGTATTTT.

The chain carries TRBV9 and TRBJ2-3; D unclear. CDR1 is SGDLS, CDR2 YYNGEE, per germline. Trimming took off 0 bases at V and 2 bases at J, with 13 bases between the two ends. This CDR3 has 16 residues. CDR3 protein: CASSVGVLQYTDTQYF. DNA of the CDR3: TGTGCCAGCAGCGTAGGGGTACTACAATACACAGATACGCAGTATTTT. The variable domain in full, with the rest retrieved from reference TRBV9 and TRBJ2-3, is DSGVTQTPKHLITATGQRVTLRCSPRSGDLSVYWYQQSLDQGLQFLIQYYNGEERAKGNILERFSAQQFPDLHSELNLSSLELGDSALYFCASSVGVLQYTDTQYFGPGTRLTVL.

This clonotype was observed a few times. V gene TRBV29-1 combines with J gene TRBJ1-2; TRBD1 agrees at 10 bases. The CDR3 covers 12 residues. The V gene's germline CDR1 is SQVTM and CDR2 ANQGSEA. Trimming removed 4 bases from V and 10 bases from J; junction bases left unmatched: 6. The CDR3, as DNA: TGCAGCGTTGCGGACAGGGGGATTGACTACACCTTC. Protein: CSVADRGIDYTF.

This clonotype was detected ten times or more. The chain combines TRBV2 with TRBJ1-6, with TRBD1 matching 8 bases. The trim removed 3 bases at V and 10 bases at J, leaving 5 bases unmatched. Looked up from germline, CDR1 is SNHLY and CDR2 is FYNNEI. The CDR3 consists of 14 residues. In nucleotides, the CDR3 is TGTGCCAGCAGTGATGGACAGGGATGGTCACCCCTCCACTTT. Its protein product is CASSDGQGWSPLHF.